A selection of T cell receptor beta chains follows, all from one sample in a study of cytomegalovirus exposure and HLA in healthy donors. Method: immunoSEQ multiplex PCR; TCRdb's copy keeps in-frame clones and lacks some. This sample yields approximately 150,000 clones, of which roughly 80% are seen a single time; about 4.4% belongs to the top ten. Material: PBMCs. These receptors were obtained from a man in his forties in good health and CMV-seronegative. The CDR3 runs from the conserved cysteine through the conserved F or W. A D gene is named only where the DNA matches it firmly. Only some rows state a clone size, as once, few, many or a class for expanded clones.

TRBJ2-5 | . | 13 | TRBV11-2 | . | CASTSGMLGTQYF | TGTGCCAGCACCTCCGGGATGCTAGGGACCCAGTACTTC
TRBJ2-3 | . | 13 | TRBV30 | . | CAWARTGTDTQYF | TGTGCCTGGGCCCGGACAGGCACAGATACGCAGTATTTT
TRBJ2-5 | TRBD1 | 14 | TRBV11-3 | . | CASSTGQGAREQYF | TGTGCCAGCAGCACGGGACAGGGGGCGCGAGAGCAGTACTTC
TRBJ1-5 | . | 15 | TRBV6-5 | . | CASRGGRGSNQPQHF | TGTGCCAGCAGGGGGGGACGGGGAAGCAATCAGCCCCAGCATTTT
TRBJ2-7 | TRBD2 | 15 | TRBV6-5 | . | CASRLAGDTYDEQYF | TGTGCCAGCAGACTAGCGGGGGATACCTACGACGAGCAGTACTTC
TRBJ2-7 | . | 13 | TRBV7-9 | . | CASSLQQTYEQYF | TGTGCCAGCAGTTTACAACAGACCTACGAGCAGTACTTC
TRBJ1-1 | . | 16 | TRBV7-6 | . | CASSLGTQAVTTEAFF | TGTGCCAGCAGCTTAGGAACGCAGGCCGTGACCACTGAAGCTTTCTTT
TRBJ1-2 | TRBD1 | 15 | TRBV7-9 | . | CASSLMAGGPYGYTF | TGTGCCAGCAGCTTAATGGCAGGGGGACCCTATGGCTACACCTTC
TRBJ1-6 | . | 15 | TRBV6-6 | few | CASSHLAGRNSPLHF | TGTGCCAGCAGCCACCTGGCAGGTCGGAATTCACCCCTCCACTTT
TRBJ2-1 | . | 13 | TRBV10-3 | few | CAISLPGGNEQFF | TGTGCCATCAGTCTCCCCGGGGGTAATGAGCAGTTCTTC
TRBJ2-5 | . | 15 | TRBV10-3 | . | CAISESGKSYVEQYF | TGTGCCATCAGTGAGTCGGGTAAGAGCTACGTGGAGCAGTACTTC